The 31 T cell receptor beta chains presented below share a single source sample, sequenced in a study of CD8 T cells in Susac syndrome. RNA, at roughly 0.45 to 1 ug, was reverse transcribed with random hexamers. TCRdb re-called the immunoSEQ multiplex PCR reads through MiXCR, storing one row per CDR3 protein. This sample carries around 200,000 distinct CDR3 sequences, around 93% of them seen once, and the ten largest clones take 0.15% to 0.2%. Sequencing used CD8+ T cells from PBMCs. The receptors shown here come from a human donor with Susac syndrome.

The CDR3 sequence is CASSQRLEGETQYF. Here the CDR3 DNA reads TGTGCCAGCTCACAAAGGCTAGAAGGAGAGACCCAGTACTTC. The rearrangement joins TRBV18 to TRBJ2-5; no clear D. The CDR3 spans 14 residues. V lost 4 bases and J lost 4, with 13 bases in between. Germline CDR1 is KGHSH and CDR2 is LQKENI.

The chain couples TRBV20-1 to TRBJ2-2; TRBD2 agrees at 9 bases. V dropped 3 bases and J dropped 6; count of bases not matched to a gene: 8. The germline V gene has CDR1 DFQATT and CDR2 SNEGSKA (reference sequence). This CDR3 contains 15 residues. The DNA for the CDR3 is TGCAGTGCTAGCCGCGCGGGAGGGCCTCCCGGGGAGCTGTTTTTT. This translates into CSASRAGGPPGELFF.

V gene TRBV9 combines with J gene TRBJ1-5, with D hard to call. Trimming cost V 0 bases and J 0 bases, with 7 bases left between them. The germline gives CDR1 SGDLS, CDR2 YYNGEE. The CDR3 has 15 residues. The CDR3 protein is CASSVAQDSNQPQHF. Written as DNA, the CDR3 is TGTGCCAGCAGCGTAGCCCAGGATAGCAATCAGCCCCAGCATTTT.

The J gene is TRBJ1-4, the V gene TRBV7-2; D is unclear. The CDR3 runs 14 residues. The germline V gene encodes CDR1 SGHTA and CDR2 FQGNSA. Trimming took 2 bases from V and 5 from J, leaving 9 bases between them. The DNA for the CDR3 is TGTGCCAGCAGCTTACAGGTCGGAAATGAAAAACTGTTTTTT. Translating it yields CASSLQVGNEKLFF.

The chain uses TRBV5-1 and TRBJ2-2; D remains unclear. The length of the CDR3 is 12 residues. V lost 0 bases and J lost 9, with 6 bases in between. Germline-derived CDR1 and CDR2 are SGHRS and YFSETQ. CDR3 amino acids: CASSLGVRELFF. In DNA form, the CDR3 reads TGCGCCAGCAGCTTGGGGGTCAGGGAGCTGTTTTTT. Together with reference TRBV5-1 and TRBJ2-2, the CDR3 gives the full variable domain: KAGVTQTPRYLIKTRGQQVTLSCSPISGHRSVSWYQQTPGQGLQFLFEYFSETQRNKGNFPGRFSGRQFSNSRSEMNVSTLELGDSALYLCASSLGVRELFFGEGSRLTVL.

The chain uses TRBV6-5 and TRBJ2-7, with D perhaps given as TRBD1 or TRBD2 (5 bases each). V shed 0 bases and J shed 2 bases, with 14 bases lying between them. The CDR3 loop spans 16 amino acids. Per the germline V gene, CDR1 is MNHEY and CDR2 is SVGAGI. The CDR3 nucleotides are TGTGCCAGCAGTTACTCGAGGCGTCTGGGGGCCTACGAGCAGTACTTC. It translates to CASSYSRRLGAYEQYF.

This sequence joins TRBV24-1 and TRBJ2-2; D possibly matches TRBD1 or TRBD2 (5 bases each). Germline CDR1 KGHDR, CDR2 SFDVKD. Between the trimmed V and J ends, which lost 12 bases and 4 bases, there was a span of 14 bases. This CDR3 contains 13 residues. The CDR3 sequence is CAVEWGSTGELFF. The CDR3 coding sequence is TGTGCCGTGGAATGGGGGAGCACCGGGGAGCTGTTTTTT.

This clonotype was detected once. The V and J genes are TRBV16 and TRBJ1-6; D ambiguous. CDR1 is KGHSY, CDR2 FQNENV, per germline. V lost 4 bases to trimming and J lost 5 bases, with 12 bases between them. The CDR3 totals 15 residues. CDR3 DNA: TGTGCCAGCAGCCCGCCGTGGAACAATAATTCACCCCTCCACTTT. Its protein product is CASSPPWNNNSPLHF.

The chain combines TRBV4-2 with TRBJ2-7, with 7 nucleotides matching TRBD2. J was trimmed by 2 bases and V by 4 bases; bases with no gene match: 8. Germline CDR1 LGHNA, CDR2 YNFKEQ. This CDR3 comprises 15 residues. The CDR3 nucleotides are TGTGCCAGCAGCCCCCTCCCACTAGCGCCCTACGAGCAGTACTTC. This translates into CASSPLPLAPYEQYF.

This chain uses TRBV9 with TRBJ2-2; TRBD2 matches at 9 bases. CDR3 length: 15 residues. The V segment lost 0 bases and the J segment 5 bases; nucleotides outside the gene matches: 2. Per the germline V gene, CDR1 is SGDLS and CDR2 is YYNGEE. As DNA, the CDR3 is TGTGCCAGCAGCGTAGAGAGCGGGGGGACCGGGGAGCTGTTTTTT. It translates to CASSVESGGTGELFF.

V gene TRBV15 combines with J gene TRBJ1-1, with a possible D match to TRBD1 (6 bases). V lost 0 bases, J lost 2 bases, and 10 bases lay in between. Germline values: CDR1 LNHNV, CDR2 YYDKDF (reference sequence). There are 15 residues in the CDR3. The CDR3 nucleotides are TGTGCCACCAGCAGAGATATTGGGGGCAACACTGAAGCTTTCTTT. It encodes CATSRDIGGNTEAFF.

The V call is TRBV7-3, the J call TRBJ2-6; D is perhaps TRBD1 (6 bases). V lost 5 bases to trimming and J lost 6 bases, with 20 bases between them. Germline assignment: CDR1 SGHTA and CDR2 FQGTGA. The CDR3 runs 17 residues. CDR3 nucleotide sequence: TGTGCCAGCAGCCCCCGCTCACAGGGTTCTTTGGCCAACGTCCTGACTTTC. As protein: CASSPRSQGSLANVLTF.

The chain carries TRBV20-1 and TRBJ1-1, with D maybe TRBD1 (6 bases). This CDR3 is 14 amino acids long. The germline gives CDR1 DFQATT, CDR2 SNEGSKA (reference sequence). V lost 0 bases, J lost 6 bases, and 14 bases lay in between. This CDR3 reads CSARDPTGKPEAFF. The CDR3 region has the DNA TGCAGTGCTAGAGATCCTACAGGGAAGCCTGAAGCTTTCTTT.

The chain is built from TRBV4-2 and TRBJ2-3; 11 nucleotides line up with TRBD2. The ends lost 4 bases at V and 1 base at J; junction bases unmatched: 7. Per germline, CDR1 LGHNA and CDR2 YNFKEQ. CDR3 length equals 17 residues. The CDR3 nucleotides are TGTGCCAGCAGCCGCCTTAGCGGGGGGGACGGCACAGATACGCAGTATTTT. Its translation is CASSRLSGGDGTDTQYF.

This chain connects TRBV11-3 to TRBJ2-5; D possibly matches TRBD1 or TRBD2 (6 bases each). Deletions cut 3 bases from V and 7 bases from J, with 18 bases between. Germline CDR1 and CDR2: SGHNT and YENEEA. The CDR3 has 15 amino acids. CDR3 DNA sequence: TGTGCCAGCAGCTTGAGGAGGGGATTAGGGGGGACCCAGTACTTC. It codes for CASSLRRGLGGTQYF.

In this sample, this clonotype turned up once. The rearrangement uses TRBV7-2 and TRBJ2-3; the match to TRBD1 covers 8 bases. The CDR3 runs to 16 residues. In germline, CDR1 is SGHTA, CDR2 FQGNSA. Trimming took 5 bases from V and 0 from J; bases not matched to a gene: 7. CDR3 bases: TGTGCCAGCAGCGGACCGGGACAGGTTAGCACAGATACGCAGTATTTT. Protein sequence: CASSGPGQVSTDTQYF.

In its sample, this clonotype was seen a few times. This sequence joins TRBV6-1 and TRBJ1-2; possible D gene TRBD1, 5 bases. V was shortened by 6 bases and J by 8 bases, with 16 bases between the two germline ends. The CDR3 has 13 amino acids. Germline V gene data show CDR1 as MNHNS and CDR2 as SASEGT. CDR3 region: CASRTGTSGGYTF. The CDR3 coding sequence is TGTGCCAGCAGAACCGGGACTAGCGGGGGCTACACCTTC.

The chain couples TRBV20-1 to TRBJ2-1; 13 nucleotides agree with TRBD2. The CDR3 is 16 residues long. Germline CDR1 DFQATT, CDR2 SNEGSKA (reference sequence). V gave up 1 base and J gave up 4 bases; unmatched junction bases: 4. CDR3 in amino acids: CSARVGLAGVYNEQFF. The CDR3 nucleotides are TGCAGTGCTAGAGTCGGACTAGCGGGAGTATACAATGAGCAGTTCTTC.

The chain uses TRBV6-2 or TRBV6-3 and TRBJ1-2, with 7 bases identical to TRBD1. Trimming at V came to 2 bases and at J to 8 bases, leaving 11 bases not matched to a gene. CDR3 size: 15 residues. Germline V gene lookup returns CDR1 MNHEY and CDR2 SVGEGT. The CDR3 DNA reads TGTGCCAGCAGTTACGCGTCCACCAGGGGGTACGGCTACACCTTC. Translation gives CASSYASTRGYGYTF.

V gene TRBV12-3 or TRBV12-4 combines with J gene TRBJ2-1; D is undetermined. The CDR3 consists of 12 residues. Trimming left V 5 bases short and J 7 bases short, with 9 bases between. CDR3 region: CASSQVGNEQFF. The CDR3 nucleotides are TGTGCCAGCAGTCAAGTAGGTAATGAGCAGTTCTTC.

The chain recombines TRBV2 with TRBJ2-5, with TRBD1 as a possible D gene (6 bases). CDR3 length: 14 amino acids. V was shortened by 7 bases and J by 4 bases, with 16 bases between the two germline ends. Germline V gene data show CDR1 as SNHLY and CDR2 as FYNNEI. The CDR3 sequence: CASKWGPPGETQYF. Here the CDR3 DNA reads TGTGCCAGCAAATGGGGGCCGCCGGGAGAGACCCAGTACTTC.

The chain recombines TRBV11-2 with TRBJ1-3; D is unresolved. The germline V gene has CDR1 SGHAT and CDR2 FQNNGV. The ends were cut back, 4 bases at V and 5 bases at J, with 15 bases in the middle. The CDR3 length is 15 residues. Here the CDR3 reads CASSSLGPDRNTIYF. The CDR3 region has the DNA TGTGCCAGCAGCTCCCTTGGGCCAGACAGAAACACCATATATTTT.

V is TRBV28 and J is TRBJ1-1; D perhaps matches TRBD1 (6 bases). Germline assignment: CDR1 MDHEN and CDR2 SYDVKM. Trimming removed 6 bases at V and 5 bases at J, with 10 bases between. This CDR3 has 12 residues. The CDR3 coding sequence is TGTGCCAGCAGGGTAGGGGGGACTGAAGCTTTCTTT. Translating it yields CASRVGGTEAFF. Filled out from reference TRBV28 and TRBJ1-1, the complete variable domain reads DVKVTQSSRYLVKRTGEKVFLECVQDMDHENMFWYRQDPGLGLRLIYFSYDVKMKEKGDIPEGYSVSREKKERFSLILESASTNQTSMYLCASRVGGTEAFFGQGTRLTVV.

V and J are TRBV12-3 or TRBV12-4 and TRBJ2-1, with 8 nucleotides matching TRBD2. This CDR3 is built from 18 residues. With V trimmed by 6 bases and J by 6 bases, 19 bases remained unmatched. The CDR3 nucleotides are TGTGCCAGCAGGGCGGCGTCTCGTCGGGAGGGGAAAAGCAATGAGCAGTTCTTC. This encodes CASRAASRREGKSNEQFF.

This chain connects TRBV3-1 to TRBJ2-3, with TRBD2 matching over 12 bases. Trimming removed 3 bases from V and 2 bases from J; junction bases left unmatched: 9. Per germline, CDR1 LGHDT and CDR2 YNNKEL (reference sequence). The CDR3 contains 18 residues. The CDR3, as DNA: TGTGCCAGCAGCCAGGATCTAGGACTAGCGGGGCCCACAGATACGCAGTATTTT. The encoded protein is CASSQDLGLAGPTDTQYF.

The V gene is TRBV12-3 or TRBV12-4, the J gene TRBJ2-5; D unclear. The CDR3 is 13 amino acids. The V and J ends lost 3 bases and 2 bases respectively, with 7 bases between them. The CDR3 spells CASSFPVQETQYF. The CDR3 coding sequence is TGTGCCAGCAGTTTCCCGGTTCAAGAGACCCAGTACTTC.

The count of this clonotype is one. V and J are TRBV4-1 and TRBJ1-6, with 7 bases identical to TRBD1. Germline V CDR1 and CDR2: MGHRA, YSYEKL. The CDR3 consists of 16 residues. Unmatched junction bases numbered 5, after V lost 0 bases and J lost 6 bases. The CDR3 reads CASSQDLGTANSPLHF. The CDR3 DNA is TGCGCCAGCAGCCAAGATTTAGGGACAGCTAATTCACCCCTCCACTTT.

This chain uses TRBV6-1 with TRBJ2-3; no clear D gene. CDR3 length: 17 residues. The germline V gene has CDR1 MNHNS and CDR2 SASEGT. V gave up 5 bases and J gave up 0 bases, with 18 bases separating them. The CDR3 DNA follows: TGTGCCAGCAGTCAAACCCTCATTGCAGCTAGCACAGATACGCAGTATTTT. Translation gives CASSQTLIAASTDTQYF.

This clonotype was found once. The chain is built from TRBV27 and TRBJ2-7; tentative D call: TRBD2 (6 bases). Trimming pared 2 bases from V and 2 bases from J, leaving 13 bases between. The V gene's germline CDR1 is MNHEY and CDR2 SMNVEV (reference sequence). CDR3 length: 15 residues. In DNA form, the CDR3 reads TGTGCCAGCAGTTTAGCGGGAACGAGCACCTACGAGCAGTACTTC. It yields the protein CASSLAGTSTYEQYF.

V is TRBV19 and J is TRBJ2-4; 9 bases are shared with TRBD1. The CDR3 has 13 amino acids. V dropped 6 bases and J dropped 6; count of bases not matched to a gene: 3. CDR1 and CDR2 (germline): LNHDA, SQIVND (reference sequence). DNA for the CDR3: TGTGCCAGTAGAGGACAGGGGATAAACATTCAGTACTTC. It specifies CASRGQGINIQYF.

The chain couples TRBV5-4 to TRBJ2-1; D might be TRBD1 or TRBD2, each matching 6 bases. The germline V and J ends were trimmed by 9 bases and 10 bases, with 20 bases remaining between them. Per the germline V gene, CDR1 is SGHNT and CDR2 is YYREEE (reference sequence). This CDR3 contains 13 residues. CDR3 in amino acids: CATRPQRGVEQFF. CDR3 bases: TGTGCCACCCGACCCCAAAGGGGGGTCGAGCAGTTCTTC.